The present T cell receptor (beta chain) was sequenced within a study of T cell responses to AZD1222 COVID-19 vaccine. The CDR3 runs to 13 residues. The V gene's germline CDR1 is LGHDT and CDR2 YNNKEL (reference sequence). V lost 4 bases and J 2 bases, leaving 9 bases between the germline ends. The table came from immunoSEQ multiplex PCR; TCRdb's copy has only in-frame clones and leaves some out. This table has over 130,000 clones, more than 85% appearing once. This clonotype was obtained from an adult who received the AZD1222 COVID-19 vaccine. The material sequenced was peripheral blood, taken 28 days after the second AZD1222 dose. The chain carries TRBV3-1 (or the pseudogene TRBV3-2) and TRBJ2-7; D may be TRBD2 (6 bases). For the CDR3, the DNA is TGTGCCAGCAGCCTGTCGGGAGCCTACGAGCAGTACTTC. It yields the protein CASSLSGAYEQYF.